These 20 T cell receptor beta chains originate from one sample sequenced in a study of blood T cell repertoires in COVID-19. Sequencing was performed with immunoSEQ multiplex PCR; in TCRdb, only in-frame clones are kept and a portion is missing. The data contain tens of thousands of clones, around nine tenths of them seen just once; the ten biggest clones take up approximately 1.7%. Specimen: peripheral blood. The receptors here all came from a man between 60 and 75 years old with acute or convalescent COVID-19.

The chain has TRBV4-1 and TRBJ2-7; the D gene is possibly TRBD1 (6 bases). The V gene's germline CDR1 is MGHRA and CDR2 YSYEKL. V lost 1 base to trimming and J lost 3 bases, with 13 bases between them. This CDR3 region has 15 residues. CDR3 region: CASSQVSDRSYEQYF. CDR3 sequence (DNA): TGCGCCAGCAGCCAAGTTTCCGACAGGAGCTACGAGCAGTACTTC.

This rearrangement joins TRBV7-2 to TRBJ1-2, with 8 bases lining up with TRBD1. The germline V gene has CDR1 SGHTA and CDR2 FQGNSA. The CDR3 length is 16 residues. V lost 1 base to trimming and J lost 4 bases; unmatched junction nucleotides: 8. The CDR3 DNA is TGTGCCAGCAGCTTAGGGCGACAGGGGAGCTCCTATGGCTACACCTTC. Its protein product is CASSLGRQGSSYGYTF.

The V gene is TRBV19, the J gene TRBJ2-7; 8 bases agree with TRBD1. CDR3 length: 16 amino acids. Germline CDR1 is LNHDA and CDR2 is SQIVND (reference sequence). V shed 5 bases and J 3 bases; nucleotides not matched to a gene: 12. The CDR3 here is CASSHSTRQGNYEQYF. The CDR3 DNA follows: TGTGCCAGTAGTCACAGCACCCGACAGGGGAACTACGAGCAGTACTTC. Supplemented by reference TRBV19 and TRBJ2-7, the full variable domain reads DGGITQSPKYLFRKEGQNVTLSCEQNLNHDAMYWYRQDPGQGLRLIYYSQIVNDFQKGDIAEGYSVSREKKESFPLTVTSAQKNPTAFYLCASSHSTRQGNYEQYFGPGTRLTVT.

This clone was found once. The rearrangement joins TRBV19 to TRBJ2-3; 7 bases fit TRBD2. The CDR3 length is 14 residues. Germline loops: CDR1 LNHDA, CDR2 SQIVND (reference sequence). CDR3 region: CATQRLAGTDTQYF. In DNA form, the CDR3 reads TGTGCTACCCAAAGACTAGCTGGCACAGATACGCAGTATTTT.

The chain uses TRBV24-1 and TRBJ2-1; the match to TRBD1 covers 8 bases. The CDR3 sequence is 15 residues long. Germline V gene lookup returns CDR1 KGHDR and CDR2 SFDVKD. Unmatched junction bases numbered 6, after V lost 3 bases and J lost 6 bases. For the CDR3, the DNA is TGTGCCACCAGTGATATTACCGACAGGGGCAATGAGCAGTTCTTC. Protein product: CATSDITDRGNEQFF.

The V and J genes are TRBV5-1 and TRBJ2-5; D perhaps matches TRBD1 (5 bases). CDR1 and CDR2 (germline): SGHRS, YFSETQ. V shed 4 bases and J shed 1 base, with 8 bases lying between them. The CDR3 has 13 residues. CDR3 sequence reads: CASSLGVQETQYF. As DNA, the CDR3 is TGCGCCAGCAGCCTAGGGGTCCAAGAGACCCAGTACTTC. Using reference TRBV5-1 and TRBJ2-5 for the parts outside the CDR3, the full variable domain is KAGVTQTPRYLIKTRGQQVTLSCSPISGHRSVSWYQQTPGQGLQFLFEYFSETQRNKGNFPGRFSGRQFSNSRSEMNVSTLELGDSALYLCASSLGVQETQYFGPGTRLLVL.

This clone came up a few times. The V call is TRBV4-3, the J call TRBJ2-1; TRBD2 matches 8 bases. The germline gives CDR1 LGHNA, CDR2 YSLEER. V lost 0 bases and J lost 4; bases outside the gene matches: 8. The CDR3 covers 17 residues. The DNA of the CDR3 is TGCGCCAGCAGCCAAGAAGTTAGCGGGGAAGAGTACAATGAGCAGTTCTTC. It specifies CASSQEVSGEEYNEQFF.

The chain has TRBV7-2 and TRBJ1-6, with D uncertain. V lost 3 bases and J 0 bases, leaving 9 bases between the germline ends. Per the germline V gene, CDR1 is SGHTA and CDR2 is FQGNSA. The CDR3 totals 16 residues. CDR3 coding DNA: TGTGCCAGCAGCTTGACGGGTAGCTCCTATAATTCACCCCTCCACTTT. As protein: CASSLTGSSYNSPLHF. The whole variable domain, remainder taken from reference TRBV7-2 and TRBJ1-6, is GAGVSQSPSNKVTEKGKDVELRCDPISGHTALYWYRQSLGQGLEFLIYFQGNSAPDKSGLPSDRFSAERTGGSVSTLTIQRTQQEDSAVYLCASSLTGSSYNSPLHFGNGTRLTVT.

This sequence joins TRBV2 and TRBJ2-4; 11 bases are shared with TRBD2. CDR1 and CDR2 (germline): SNHLY, FYNNEI. Trimming at V came to 6 bases and at J to 6 bases, leaving 4 bases not matched to a gene. The CDR3 covers 14 residues. For the CDR3, the DNA is TGTGCCAGCAGCAGTAGCGGGAGGGGAAACATTCAGTACTTC. Its translation: CASSSSGRGNIQYF.

The V gene is TRBV27, the J gene TRBJ1-1; TRBD1 matches 7 bases. The V and J ends lost 6 bases and 11 bases, in that order; junction bases with no gene match: 12. The CDR3 extends over 13 amino acids. Germline V gene data show CDR1 as MNHEY and CDR2 as SMNVEV (reference sequence). CDR3 nucleotides: TGTGCCAGCAGACCGACAGGGATCAGCAAGGCTTTCTTT. This translates into CASRPTGISKAFF.

The rearrangement uses TRBV9 and TRBJ2-1; possible D gene TRBD1, 5 bases. CDR1 and CDR2 (germline): SGDLS, YYNGEE. The ends were cut back, 2 bases at V and 7 bases at J, with 19 bases in the middle. The CDR3 extends over 16 amino acids. This chain's CDR3 is CASSVADSYPLNEQFF. The CDR3 nucleotides are TGTGCCAGCAGCGTCGCTGACAGCTACCCTTTGAATGAGCAGTTCTTC.

The gene calls are TRBV4-3 and TRBJ2-7; D is undetermined. CDR1 and CDR2 (germline): LGHNA, YSLEER. This CDR3 is built from 14 residues. The germline V and J ends were trimmed by 0 bases and 1 base, with 7 bases remaining between them. Here the CDR3 DNA reads TGCGCCAGCAGCCAAGATAAAGCATCCTACGAGCAGTACTTC. This codes for CASSQDKASYEQYF.

The chain is built from TRBV15 and TRBJ2-1; D unresolved. Trimming removed 1 base from V and 7 bases from J, with 5 bases in between. This CDR3 region has 12 residues. Germline assignment: CDR1 LNHNV and CDR2 YYDKDF (reference sequence). The CDR3 spells CATSRAKNEQFF. The CDR3, as DNA: TGTGCCACCAGCAGAGCAAAAAATGAGCAGTTCTTC.

The gene calls are TRBV5-1 and TRBJ1-3; TRBD1 matches at 7 bases. The germline gives CDR1 SGHRS, CDR2 YFSETQ. V was pared by 4 bases and J by 1 base, with 5 bases of the junction left unmatched. The CDR3 is made up of 15 amino acids. CDR3 loop: CASSLTGVSGNTIYF. CDR3 bases: TGCGCCAGCAGCCTAACAGGGGTTTCTGGAAACACCATATATTTT. Full variable domain (missing parts from reference TRBV5-1 and TRBJ1-3): KAGVTQTPRYLIKTRGQQVTLSCSPISGHRSVSWYQQTPGQGLQFLFEYFSETQRNKGNFPGRFSGRQFSNSRSEMNVSTLELGDSALYLCASSLTGVSGNTIYFGEGSWLTVV.

This sequence joins TRBV28 and TRBJ2-2, with unresolved D. V lost 3 bases and J lost 0, with 8 bases in between. Germline CDR1 and CDR2: MDHEN and SYDVKM. The CDR3 covers 15 residues. The CDR3 region has the DNA TGTGCCAGCAGTTTGTTGCAGACGAACACCGGGGAGCTGTTTTTT. Amino acids: CASSLLQTNTGELFF. Based on the CDR3 plus reference TRBV28 and TRBJ2-2, the full variable domain is DVKVTQSSRYLVKRTGEKVFLECVQDMDHENMFWYRQDPGLGLRLIYFSYDVKMKEKGDIPEGYSVSREKKERFSLILESASTNQTSMYLCASSLLQTNTGELFFGEGSRLTVL.

The rearrangement links TRBV19 to TRBJ1-1, with a possible D match to TRBD1 (6 bases). The CDR3 length is 14 residues. Germline CDR1 is LNHDA and CDR2 is SQIVND (reference sequence). V shed 10 bases and J shed 1 base, with 16 bases lying between them. CDR3 DNA sequence: TGTGCCACCCTACAGGGATCCCAGAACACTGAAGCTTTCTTT. This encodes CATLQGSQNTEAFF.

V is TRBV7-2 and J is TRBJ2-7; 8 bases line up with TRBD2. This CDR3 comprises 14 residues. Germline trimming cut 5 bases from V and 3 bases from J; bases unmatched to any gene: 6. Germline loops: CDR1 SGHTA, CDR2 FQGNSA. This CDR3 reads CASSVGLAGYEQYF. CDR3 nucleotide sequence: TGTGCCAGCAGCGTCGGACTAGCTGGCTACGAGCAGTACTTC.

This chain joins TRBV30 and TRBJ1-6, with 10 bases lining up with TRBD1. The ends lost 1 base at V and 11 bases at J; junction bases unmatched: 11. CDR3 length: 16 residues. Germline V gene sequence: CDR1 GTSNPN, CDR2 SVGIG (reference sequence). The CDR3 DNA reads TGTGCCTGGAGTGGTGCACGGGACAGGGGTTTTACACCCCTCCACTTT. Translation gives CAWSGARDRGFTPLHF.

V and J are TRBV6-2 or TRBV6-3 and TRBJ1-5; 8 nucleotides agree with TRBD1. The CDR3 has 14 residues. Germline assignment: CDR1 MNHEY and CDR2 SVGEGT. The junction had 6 bases not matched to a gene; V was cut back by 5 bases and J by 6 bases. CDR3 protein: CASSAGQGTQPQHF. The CDR3 coding sequence is TGTGCCAGCAGTGCCGGACAGGGTACTCAGCCCCAGCATTTT.

The chain employs TRBV30 and TRBJ1-1, with 7 nucleotides matching TRBD1. The ends lost 3 bases at V and 9 bases at J; junction bases unmatched: 7. The CDR3 covers 12 residues. Per the germline V gene, CDR1 is GTSNPN and CDR2 is SVGIG (reference sequence). The CDR3 is CAWRTGTVKAFF. CDR3 nucleotide sequence: TGTGCCTGGAGGACCGGGACAGTAAAAGCTTTCTTT.